The 20 T cell receptor beta chains below come from one sample, sequenced in a study of post-analysis software for immune sequencing data. Overall study results and limits: Higher frequency in patients than in controls was seen for about five TRBV segments, with TRBV5-6, TRBV5-1 and TRBV20-1 among them.

No cognate antigen is known for these TCRs. The TCR beta cDNA libraries carried unique molecular identifiers. Each CDR3 protein gets one entry after TCRdb re-called the PCR reads with MiXCR. The sample lists over 300,000 distinct CDR3 sequences, around 33% occurring once. Sequencing was performed on blood. These TCRs come from a girl between 10 and 17 years old with multiple sclerosis.

This clonotype was recorded many times. The V call is TRBV7-9, the J call TRBJ2-7; 8 bases map to TRBD1. The CDR3 sequence is 17 residues long. Per germline, CDR1 SEHNR and CDR2 FQNEAQ (reference sequence). With 1 base clipped from V and 0 bases from J, the junction kept 8 bases outside the gene matches. This chain's CDR3 is CASSLGMGQDISYEQYF. CDR3 coding DNA: TGTGCCAGCAGCTTAGGTATGGGACAGGATATCTCCTACGAGCAGTACTTC.

The chain carries TRBV20-1 and TRBJ1-1; no clear D gene. Trimming took off 6 bases at V and 3 bases at J, with 14 bases between the two ends. CDR1 is DFQATT, CDR2 SNEGSKA, per germline (reference sequence). There are 13 residues in the CDR3. This chain's CDR3 is CSARWAGDTEAFF. CDR3 bases: TGCAGTGCCCGCTGGGCGGGAGACACTGAAGCTTTCTTT.

Only a few counts were recorded for this clonotype. Here the CDR3 reads CSAKDASSYEQYF. Written as DNA, the CDR3 is TGCAGCGCTAAGGACGCCAGCTCCTACGAGCAGTACTTC. The V call is TRBV29-1, the J call TRBJ2-7; D call uncertain. This CDR3 contains 13 residues. The V gene lost 7 bases and the J gene lost 0 bases, with 13 bases spanning the gap. Looked up from germline, CDR1 is SQVTM and CDR2 is ANQGSEA.

The rearrangement uses TRBV7-2 and TRBJ2-1, with D perhaps matching TRBD2 (6 bases). The CDR3 sequence is 12 residues long. CDR1 is SGHTA, CDR2 FQGNSA, per germline. The V end lost 5 bases, the J end lost 10 bases, and 12 bases lay between the germline ends. CDR3 loop: CASSPTSLEQFF. DNA of the CDR3: TGTGCCAGCAGCCCAACTAGCCTCGAGCAGTTCTTC.

This rearrangement joins TRBV6-6 to TRBJ1-2; D gene unclear. The germline V and J ends were trimmed by 0 bases and 4 bases, with 9 bases remaining between them. There are 14 residues in the CDR3. CDR1 and CDR2 (germline): MNHNY, SVGAGI (reference sequence). CDR3 nucleotides: TGTGCCAGCAGTTACTCGGGAGGAGTCTATGGCTACACCTTC. This gives the protein CASSYSGGVYGYTF.

This clonotype showed up just a few times. This chain connects TRBV27 to TRBJ2-5; D remains ambiguous. Between the trimmed V and J ends, which lost 5 bases and 2 bases, there was a span of 9 bases. The CDR3 has 13 residues. The germline V gene encodes CDR1 MNHEY and CDR2 SMNVEV (reference sequence). CDR3 DNA sequence: TGTGCCAGCAGTCCCGACGGGCAAGAGACCCAGTACTTC. Its translation is CASSPDGQETQYF.

This clonotype was detected a few times. CDR3 nucleotides: TGTGCTAGTGCTTCAGGGATTGGGGGCACTGAAGCTTTCTTT. Encoded protein: CASASGIGGTEAFF. The chain carries TRBV12-5 and TRBJ1-1; a weak D match, TRBD1 (5 bases). Germline CDR1 LGHNT, CDR2 FRNRAP. Trimming left V 7 bases short and J 4 bases short, with 16 bases between. This CDR3 is 14 amino acids long.

This clonotype came up a few times. This chain uses TRBV7-6 with TRBJ2-5, with TRBD2 matching over 13 bases. CDR3 size: 16 residues. CDR1 and CDR2 (germline): SGHVS, FNYEAQ. V lost 5 bases, J lost 1 base, and 4 bases stayed unmatched. The CDR3 nucleotides are TGTGCCAGCAGCCTCCGACTAGCGGGGGGCCAAGAGACCCAGTACTTC. Its protein is CASSLRLAGGQETQYF.

This clonotype was counted between two and nine times. The rearrangement uses TRBV7-4 and TRBJ2-6, with TRBD1 matching over 7 bases. V trimming: 5 bases; J trimming: 0 bases; junction bases outside the gene matches: 7. Germline V gene sequence: CDR1 SGHVT, CDR2 SQSDAQ. The CDR3 sequence is 17 residues long. CDR3 coding DNA: TGTGCCAGCAGCCGGGACAGCTTTAGCTCTGGGGCCAACGTCCTGACTTTC. It codes for CASSRDSFSSGANVLTF.

The chain combines TRBV5-1 with TRBJ2-7, with D perhaps matching TRBD1 (5 bases). The CDR3 consists of 17 residues. CDR1 and CDR2 from the germline V gene are SGHRS and YFSETQ. Trimming stripped 6 bases from V and 0 bases from J, with 22 bases between. CDR3 in amino acids: CASTGPLPFDSSYEQYF. The CDR3 region has the DNA TGCGCCAGCACCGGGCCCTTACCCTTTGACAGCTCCTACGAGCAGTACTTC.

This clonotype has more than one count but fewer than ten. V usage is TRBV29-1 and J usage is TRBJ2-5, with TRBD1 as a possible D gene (5 bases). Germline loops: CDR1 SQVTM, CDR2 ANQGSEA. The CDR3 length is 11 residues. The ends were cut back, 3 bases at V and 9 bases at J, with 11 bases in the middle. The CDR3 region has the DNA TGCAGCGTTGAGTGGGGCTCGGCCCAGTACTTC. Translation gives CSVEWGSAQYF.

This clonotype was picked up many times. The CDR3 region is CASSQREGSYEQYF. The DNA of the CDR3 is TGTGCCAGCAGCCAACGGGAAGGGAGCTACGAGCAGTACTTC. V gene TRBV4-2 combines with J gene TRBJ2-7, with TRBD2 as a possible D gene (5 bases). CDR1 is LGHNA and CDR2 is YNFKEQ in the germline V gene. This CDR3 has 14 residues. The V gene lost 2 bases and the J gene lost 3 bases, with 11 bases spanning the gap.

The gene calls are TRBV12-3 or TRBV12-4 and TRBJ1-1, with D perhaps TRBD1 (5 bases). V lost 6 bases to trimming and J lost 1 base, with 15 bases between them. The CDR3 loop spans 15 amino acids. CDR3 region: CASSLGGNWNTEAFF. DNA for the CDR3: TGTGCCAGCAGCCTGGGGGGGAATTGGAACACTGAAGCTTTCTTT.

The chain recombines TRBV6-1 with TRBJ1-1, with D uncertain. Trimming stripped 1 base from V and 4 bases from J, with 4 bases between. From germline, CDR1 is MNHNS and CDR2 SASEGT. CDR3 length: 12 amino acids. The CDR3 DNA reads TGTGCCAGCAGTGAAGGACCCACTGAAGCTTTCTTT. Its translation: CASSEGPTEAFF.

The V and J genes are TRBV20-1 and TRBJ1-1; 8 nucleotides align to TRBD1. After removal of 1 base from V and 6 bases from J, the junction contained 4 bases not matched to a gene. CDR1 DFQATT and CDR2 SNEGSKA come from the germline V gene (reference sequence). The CDR3 is made up of 13 amino acids. For the CDR3, the DNA is TGCAGTGCTAGAGTCACAGGGGGAGCTGAAGCTTTCTTT. Residues: CSARVTGGAEAFF.

This clonotype was recorded a few times. This chain connects TRBV4-1 to TRBJ2-3; D uncertain. Germline CDR1 MGHRA, CDR2 YSYEKL. V shed 3 bases and J shed 1 base, with 5 bases lying between them. This CDR3 has 13 residues. CDR3 residues: CASSQERTDTQYF. The CDR3, as DNA: TGCGCCAGCAGCCAGGAACGCACAGATACGCAGTATTTT.

This clonotype was seen a few times. This sequence joins TRBV12-3 or TRBV12-4 and TRBJ2-5; 8 positions match TRBD2. CDR3 size: 16 residues. The J segment lost 1 base and the V segment lost 5 bases, leaving 9 bases of the junction unmatched. CDR3 sequence reads: CASSPPLAGFQETQYF. The CDR3 coding sequence is TGTGCCAGCAGTCCTCCCCTAGCGGGTTTCCAAGAGACCCAGTACTTC.

V usage is TRBV5-1 and J usage is TRBJ2-1; 7 bases match TRBD2. V lost 3 bases and J lost 6; bases outside the gene matches: 9. The CDR3 runs to 15 residues. Germline CDR1 and CDR2: SGHRS and YFSETQ. The CDR3 loop reads CASSYELAVSNEQFF. CDR3 sequence (DNA): TGCGCCAGCAGCTATGAGCTAGCGGTTTCCAATGAGCAGTTCTTC.

This clonotype occurred a few times. Given a much more abundant clone one base away, this may be a read error. The V and J genes are TRBV6-2 or TRBV6-3 and TRBJ2-1; D gene unclear. The CDR3 covers 13 residues. V lost 6 bases and J lost 6, with 12 bases in between. Per the germline V gene, CDR1 is MNHEY and CDR2 is SVGEGT. The CDR3 region has the DNA TGTGCCAGCAGCCAGACACCTTGCAATGAGCAGTTCTTC. As protein: CASSQTPCNEQFF.

The table lists this clonotype with many counts. The chain links TRBV29-1 to TRBJ2-1; a possible D gene is TRBD2 (5 bases). Germline assignment: CDR1 SQVTM and CDR2 ANQGSEA. This CDR3 is 12 amino acids long. Trimming shortened V by 4 bases and J by 4 bases, and 8 bases separated the two germline ends. DNA for the CDR3: TGCAGCGTTGTACCGGGGTACAATGAGCAGTTCTTC. Residues: CSVVPGYNEQFF.